The 2 T cell receptor beta chains below come from one sample, sequenced in a study of CD8 T cells in ankylosing spondylitis. TCRdb reprocessed the 5' RACE reads with MiXCR, giving one entry per CDR3 protein. The sample gives roughly 240,000 distinct CDR3 sequences, 8.2% of which show up once; approximately 4.8% is in the top ten. The source material was blood, either unsorted or a sorted T cell fraction (not recorded which). The receptors shown here come from a female donor with ankylosing spondylitis or in good health (not recorded which).

This clonotype has a count of ten or more. The chain links TRBV20-1 to TRBJ2-7, with TRBD1 identical over 9 bases. The CDR3 is 15 residues long. CDR1 is DFQATT, CDR2 SNEGSKA, per germline (reference sequence). Unmatched junction bases numbered 9, after V lost 1 base and J lost 5 bases. The CDR3 DNA sequence: TGCAGTGCTAGAGCGCCGGGACAGGGTCCCCACGAGCAGTACTTC. Its translation is CSARAPGQGPHEQYF.

This clonotype was recorded many times. J is TRBJ2-7 and V is TRBV29-1; 7 bases are a match to TRBD2. Per germline, CDR1 SQVTM and CDR2 ANQGSEA. CDR3 length equals 14 residues. The J segment lost 3 bases and the V segment lost 3 bases, leaving 8 bases of the junction unmatched. The DNA for the CDR3 is TGCAGCGTTGATGTGGGAGGGGACCTCTACGAGCAGTACTTC. Encoded protein: CSVDVGGDLYEQYF.